The rows below give T cell receptor beta chains drawn from one sample of a study of T cell repertoires in cytomegalovirus infection. MiXCR was run by TCRdb on the reads, yielding one entry per CDR3 protein. In the table there are around 210,000 distinct CDR3 sequences, approximately 7% of which are singletons. The specimen was PBMCs. These receptors all stem from a human donor in good health (CMV status not recorded). Some clones in this sample may be carry-over from other donors' samples. CDR3s leave out the opening cysteine and the closing phenylalanine or tryptophan. The order of the fields is J gene, V gene, CDR3 protein.

j_call: TRBJ1-2; v_call: TRBV29-1; cdr3_aa: SVEQGEGYGYT
j_call: TRBJ2-1; v_call: TRBV28; cdr3_aa: ASSRTSANEQF
j_call: TRBJ2-3; v_call: TRBV7-9; cdr3_aa: ASASSTDTQY
j_call: TRBJ2-7; v_call: TRBV20-1; cdr3_aa: SATWGGGPSSYEQY
j_call: TRBJ2-3; v_call: TRBV28; cdr3_aa: ASSLSGQGNADTQY
j_call: TRBJ1-2; v_call: TRBV20-1; cdr3_aa: SGRTPRIGT
j_call: TRBJ2-7; v_call: TRBV18; cdr3_aa: ASSPGSRGYEQY
j_call: TRBJ2-1; v_call: TRBV7-2; cdr3_aa: ASSLGAGPEQF
j_call: TRBJ1-6; v_call: TRBV28; cdr3_aa: ASRVTGENSPLH
j_call: TRBJ1-2; v_call: TRBV15; cdr3_aa: ATSINRRDASGYT
j_call: TRBJ2-7; v_call: TRBV25-1; cdr3_aa: ASSAPDRRYEQY
j_call: TRBJ2-1; v_call: TRBV20-1; cdr3_aa: SARPYRQGNEQF
j_call: TRBJ1-2; v_call: TRBV10-3; cdr3_aa: AISREADGGYT
j_call: TRBJ1-4; v_call: TRBV28; cdr3_aa: ASSRSGGTNEKLF
j_call: TRBJ2-2; v_call: TRBV5-1; cdr3_aa: ASERTGSNTGELF
j_call: TRBJ2-3; v_call: TRBV20-1; cdr3_aa: SARFPAGGRDTQY
j_call: TRBJ2-2; v_call: TRBV6-1; cdr3_aa: ASSRPRFQSNTGELF
j_call: TRBJ2-1; v_call: TRBV28; cdr3_aa: ASSPQLTNRKSNAQF
j_call: TRBJ1-1; v_call: TRBV28; cdr3_aa: ASSSLLRPLAF
j_call: TRBJ2-5; v_call: TRBV29-1; cdr3_aa: SVDRGPSETQY
j_call: TRBJ1-5; v_call: TRBV7-6; cdr3_aa: ASSLGTGALNQPQH
j_call: TRBJ2-2; v_call: TRBV20-1; cdr3_aa: SARDGGMPGELF
j_call: TRBJ2-2; v_call: TRBV4-3; cdr3_aa: ASSQDIPSTGELF
j_call: TRBJ2-3; v_call: TRBV20-1; cdr3_aa: SAWTSGGLGGADTQY
j_call: TRBJ2-2; v_call: TRBV5-1; cdr3_aa: ASSPTITGELF
j_call: TRBJ2-5; v_call: TRBV29-1; cdr3_aa: SGSGMMGETQY
j_call: TRBJ1-6; v_call: TRBV7-2; cdr3_aa: ASSLDVGSPLH
j_call: TRBJ1-1; v_call: TRBV12-3/TRBV12-4; cdr3_aa: ASSSGESEAF
j_call: TRBJ2-2; v_call: TRBV5-1; cdr3_aa: ASTPRVGELF
j_call: TRBJ2-5; v_call: TRBV5-5; cdr3_aa: ATTRDRVQETQY
j_call: TRBJ2-7; v_call: TRBV20-1; cdr3_aa: SARGLSGVHEQY
j_call: TRBJ2-7; v_call: TRBV7-8; cdr3_aa: ASSEPGTGSYEQY
j_call: TRBJ2-3; v_call: TRBV28; cdr3_aa: ASGPAGAFTDTQY
j_call: TRBJ2-5; v_call: TRBV7-2; cdr3_aa: ASSPLEGGKTQY
j_call: TRBJ2-1; v_call: TRBV3-1; cdr3_aa: ASSQPTGGAGNEQF
j_call: TRBJ2-3; v_call: TRBV6-2/TRBV6-3; cdr3_aa: ASSYSGESTDTQY
j_call: TRBJ1-2; v_call: TRBV20-1; cdr3_aa: SARLGDGYT
j_call: TRBJ2-3; v_call: TRBV5-1; cdr3_aa: ASSFTPSGGSHHTDTQY
j_call: TRBJ2-2; v_call: TRBV12-3/TRBV12-4; cdr3_aa: ASSRGQGSTGELF
j_call: TRBJ2-3; v_call: TRBV5-1; cdr3_aa: ASSTRLAGGADTQY
j_call: TRBJ2-7; v_call: TRBV10-2; cdr3_aa: ASSQASEQY
j_call: TRBJ2-5; v_call: TRBV7-3; cdr3_aa: ASSRTGVQETQY
j_call: TRBJ1-1; v_call: TRBV7-2; cdr3_aa: ASSQSRRPNTEAF
j_call: TRBJ2-3; v_call: TRBV3-1; cdr3_aa: ASSHTSYTDTQY
j_call: TRBJ1-5; v_call: TRBV5-1; cdr3_aa: ASSFGGAPNQPQH
j_call: TRBJ1-1; v_call: TRBV10-1; cdr3_aa: ASSETGSRTEAF
j_call: TRBJ2-3; v_call: TRBV28; cdr3_aa: ASSNSPGLAGSTDTQY
j_call: TRBJ2-5; v_call: TRBV7-9; cdr3_aa: ASSWRGDQETQY
j_call: TRBJ1-1; v_call: TRBV28; cdr3_aa: ASSLLTGGVFGTEAF
j_call: TRBJ1-2; v_call: TRBV3-1; cdr3_aa: ASSQDRQITYGYT
j_call: TRBJ1-2; v_call: TRBV14; cdr3_aa: ASSQLDGLGGYT
j_call: TRBJ2-3; v_call: TRBV7-2; cdr3_aa: ASSIAGGSTDTQY
j_call: TRBJ2-1; v_call: TRBV29-1; cdr3_aa: SVTTSGGSSYNEQF
j_call: TRBJ2-7; v_call: TRBV29-1; cdr3_aa: SVEGLAGKAPYEQY
j_call: TRBJ2-7; v_call: TRBV5-1; cdr3_aa: ASSLGTVSLSYEQY
j_call: TRBJ1-6; v_call: TRBV20-1; cdr3_aa: SVMGASISPLH
j_call: TRBJ2-7; v_call: TRBV2; cdr3_aa: ASSRLPLSSYEQY
j_call: TRBJ1-2; v_call: TRBV7-9; cdr3_aa: ASSLIGQNYGYT
j_call: TRBJ1-4; v_call: TRBV28; cdr3_aa: ASSPLSKGKEKLF
j_call: TRBJ2-1; v_call: TRBV6-2/TRBV6-3; cdr3_aa: ASSRRPSSYNEQF